This TCR beta chain came from a study of vaccination and CD4 T cells after COVID-19. Study-level background: Post-vaccination specimens were collected at a median of around 72 days following dose two (range 14 to 241). Broader study findings: A nonsignificant rise from around 20 to 38 was seen in the median number of SARS-CoV-2-reactive clonotypes.

The V segment lost 1 base and the J segment 2 bases; nucleotides outside the gene matches: 13. Germline V gene lookup returns CDR1 SGHTA and CDR2 FQGNSA. There are 18 residues in the CDR3. TCRdb reprocessed the PCR reads with MiXCR, giving one entry per CDR3 protein. The sample includes approximately 29,000 distinct CDR3 sequences, roughly 50% of them seen just once. Time point indicated: late sampling 161 to 241 days after vaccination in three convalescent patients. With respect to this clonotype: Its target is not known.

This receptor was obtained from a human donor who had recovered from COVID-19. This rearrangement joins TRBV7-2 to TRBJ2-7; 8 bases match TRBD2. Sequenced here: CD4+ T cells from blood, sampled about 7 months after SARS-CoV-2 vaccination. For the CDR3, the DNA is TGTGCCAGCAGCTTAGGCGGTAGCGGGATCAGTCGGCCCTACGAGCAGTACTTC. It is translated as CASSLGGSGISRPYEQYF.